This T cell receptor (beta chain) was recorded in a study of read filtering for tumor transcriptome and immune sequencing. The overall study: DNase treatment preceded whole-transcriptome library preparation.

The study, taken as a whole, reports: The sorted CD138-negative fraction was a mixed bone marrow immune population, not purified T cells.

There are 15 residues in the CDR3. V gave up 3 bases and J gave up 8 bases, with 16 bases separating them. Germline V lookup: CDR1 MNHNS, CDR2 SASEGT. Points on this clonotype: Its matching antigen is unknown.

The library was built from around 380 ng RNA with molecular barcoded adaptors for alpha/delta and beta/gamma chains. MiXCR was run by TCRdb on the reads, yielding one entry per CDR3 protein. The table has more than 70,000 distinct CDR3 sequences, about 22% seen once. The material sequenced was a population of CD138-negative cells sorted from bone marrow. This chain uses TRBV6-1 with TRBJ1-4, with unresolved D. The receptor's source is a donor aged 40 or older with multiple myeloma. CDR3 DNA: TGTGCCAGCAGTGAGAAAGGAACGGCTCAGGAAAAACTGTTTTTT. Residues: CASSEKGTAQEKLFF.